This TCR beta chain is from a study of T cell responses to AZD1222 COVID-19 vaccine. TCRdb keeps only in-frame clones here, not all; method: immunoSEQ multiplex PCR. The sample lists approximately 200,000 clones, around 93% occurring once. The CDR3 runs 16 residues. The V call is TRBV1, the J call TRBJ2-7; TRBD2 reflects the table's D call only, with no check against the DNA. TRBV1 counts as a pseudogene. This sample comprised peripheral blood, obtained on day 0 of AZD1222 vaccination. This TCR derives from an adult in good health. CDR3 in amino acids: CTSSHFRKREGYEQYF. As DNA, the CDR3 is TGCACCAGCAGCCATTTCAGAAAGCGGGAGGGCTACGAGCAGTACTTC.